This TCR beta chain was retrieved from a study of shared clonotypes between healthy human individuals. Study-wide background: Per-donor plates numbered three CD4 naive, three CD4 memory, two CD8 naive and one CD8 memory. Overall study results and limits: Researchers found naive subsets generally carried larger estimated richness than memory subsets. For sorted subsets, rarefaction showed incomplete sequencing despite large depth. Around 5% was the fraction of naive CD4 clonotypes found shared across a few donors.

Naive CD8 cells lacked CD45RO and underwent positive selection for CCR7, leaving out terminally differentiated effector memory CD45RA+ cells. Sequencing used immunoSEQ multiplex PCR; TCRdb keeps in-frame clones, though not all of them. The profile shows approximately 600,000 clones, 85% to 95% of them singletons. The CDR3 consists of 15 residues. V lost 7 bases and J lost 7; bases outside the gene matches: 13. CDR1 is MNHEY and CDR2 is SMNVEV in the germline V gene (reference sequence). As to this clone: Its antigen is not known.

The source of this sequence is a woman in her twenties or thirties in good health. Sequenced sample: naive CD8+ T cells sorted from blood. The V and J genes are TRBV27 and TRBJ2-1, with 7 bases fitting TRBD2. The CDR3 DNA reads as TGTGCCAGCATTAATAGCGGGCCAGCAGGGAATGAGCAGTTCTTC. This translates into CASINSGPAGNEQFF.